The 10 T cell receptor beta chains presented below share a single source sample, sequenced in a study of T cells and Merkel cell carcinoma outcomes. Sequencing used immunoSEQ multiplex PCR; TCRdb keeps in-frame clones, though not all of them. The data contain around 6,000 clones, roughly 80% of them seen just once; the ten biggest clones take up 5.9%. Sequencing was performed on tumor tissue from Merkel cell carcinoma. The receptors stem from a human donor with Merkel cell carcinoma.

Concerning this clone: Other DNA sequences in this sample translate to the same CDR3. This chain links TRBV7-6 with TRBJ1-3; the D is unclear. Germline-derived CDR1 and CDR2 are SGHVS and FNYEAQ. The CDR3 extends over 12 amino acids. V was cut by 6 bases and J by 4 bases, with 7 bases left in between. The CDR3 DNA reads as TGTGCCAGCAGGGCCGGAGGAAACACCATATATTTT. Protein: CASRAGGNTIYF.

This clone was detected a few times. The chain combines TRBV15 with TRBJ2-6; D remains unclear. The V end was cut by 0 bases, the J end by 2 bases, with 8 bases between. CDR1 is LNHNV and CDR2 is YYDKDF in the germline V gene (reference sequence). This CDR3 contains 16 residues. The CDR3 reads CATSRERTAGANVLTF. In DNA form, the CDR3 reads TGTGCCACCAGCAGAGAACGGACCGCTGGGGCCAACGTCCTGACTTTC. Full variable domain (remainder filled in from reference TRBV15 and TRBJ2-6): DAMVIQNPRYQVTQFGKPVTLSCSQTLNHNVMYWYQQKSSQAPKLLFHYYDKDFNNEADTPDNFQSRRPNTSFCFLDIRSPGLGDTAMYLCATSRERTAGANVLTFGAGSRLTVL.

In this sample, this clone turned up a few times. The chain links TRBV10-3 to TRBJ1-5; 8 bases match TRBD1. Trimming removed 6 bases from V and 4 bases from J; junction bases left unmatched: 5. Germline V CDR1 and CDR2: ENHRY, SYGVKD. The CDR3 sequence is 14 residues long. CDR3 residues: CAISPDRVNQPQHF. The CDR3 DNA reads TGTGCCATCAGCCCGGACAGGGTTAATCAGCCCCAGCATTTT.

The CDR3 sequence: CAISDDRGSYNEQFF. The CDR3 coding sequence is TGTGCCATCAGTGACGACAGGGGCTCCTACAATGAGCAGTTCTTC. The V gene is TRBV10-3, the J gene TRBJ2-1, with 8 bases that match TRBD1. This CDR3 comprises 15 residues. Germline CDR1 is ENHRY and CDR2 is SYGVKD. The trim removed 3 bases at V and 0 bases at J, leaving 1 base unmatched.

CDR3 DNA sequence: TGTGCCAGCAGTCTCCATGGGGCAGGGGAAGAAAAACTGTTTTTT. It yields the protein CASSLHGAGEEKLFF. The V call is TRBV28, the J call TRBJ1-4, with D possibly TRBD1 on 6 matching bases. The ends were cut back, 5 bases at V and 8 bases at J, with 18 bases in the middle. Germline V CDR1 and CDR2: MDHEN, SYDVKM. The CDR3 consists of 15 residues.

The chain links TRBV29-1 to TRBJ2-7; D may be TRBD2 (6 bases). The germline V and J ends were trimmed by 0 bases and 2 bases, with 20 bases remaining between them. The length of the CDR3 is 17 residues. CDR1 and CDR2 (germline): SQVTM, ANQGSEA. CDR3 coding DNA: TGCAGCGTTGAAGATGGGGGACTGGGACGGCCTCCCTACGAGCAGTACTTC. Protein product: CSVEDGGLGRPPYEQYF.

The chain is built from TRBV15 and TRBJ2-4; D is perhaps TRBD2 (6 bases). Germline V gene sequence: CDR1 LNHNV, CDR2 YYDKDF (reference sequence). The CDR3 has 16 residues. The ends were cut back, 0 bases at V and 6 bases at J, with 15 bases in the middle. The CDR3 sequence is CATSRERRGGGNIQYF. The CDR3 nucleotides are TGTGCCACCAGCAGAGAACGGCGGGGTGGCGGAAACATTCAGTACTTC.

This chain joins TRBV5-4 and TRBJ1-6, with D perhaps matching TRBD1 (5 bases). V lost 1 base, J lost 2 bases, and 10 bases lay in between. The CDR3 covers 16 residues. Germline-derived CDR1 and CDR2 are SGHNT and YYREEE (reference sequence). DNA for the CDR3: TGTGCCAGCAGCTTGTCAGGGAGGACCTATAATTCACCCCTCCACTTT. Protein sequence: CASSLSGRTYNSPLHF.

The chain is built from TRBV5-4 and TRBJ1-5, with 7 bases that match TRBD1. Trimming cost V 10 bases and J 6 bases; bases outside gene matches: 7. The V gene's germline CDR1 is SGHNT and CDR2 YYREEE (reference sequence). The CDR3 is made up of 12 amino acids. Here the CDR3 DNA reads TGTGCCCCAAGGCAGGGGGGTCAGCCCCAGCATTTT. Translating gives CAPRQGGQPQHF.

The genes are TRBV28 and TRBJ2-7; 10 bases agree with TRBD2. Germline V gives CDR1 MDHEN, CDR2 SYDVKM. V was clipped by 6 bases and J by 7 bases; unmatched bases: 3. This CDR3 contains 12 residues. CDR3 sequence reads: CASRAGLAEQYF. CDR3 bases: TGTGCCAGCAGGGCGGGACTAGCGGAGCAGTACTTC.